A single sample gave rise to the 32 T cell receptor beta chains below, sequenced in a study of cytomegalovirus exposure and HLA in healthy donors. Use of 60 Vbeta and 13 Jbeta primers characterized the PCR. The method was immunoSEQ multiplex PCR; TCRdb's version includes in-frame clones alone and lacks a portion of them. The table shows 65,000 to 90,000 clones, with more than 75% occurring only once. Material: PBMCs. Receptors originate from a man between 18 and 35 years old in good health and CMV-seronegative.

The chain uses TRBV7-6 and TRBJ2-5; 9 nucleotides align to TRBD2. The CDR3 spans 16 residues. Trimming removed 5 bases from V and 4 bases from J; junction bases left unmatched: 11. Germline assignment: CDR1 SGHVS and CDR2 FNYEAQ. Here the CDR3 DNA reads TGTGCCAGCAGCCCATTAGCGGGGGCCTCGTTAGAGACCCAGTACTTC. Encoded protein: CASSPLAGASLETQYF.

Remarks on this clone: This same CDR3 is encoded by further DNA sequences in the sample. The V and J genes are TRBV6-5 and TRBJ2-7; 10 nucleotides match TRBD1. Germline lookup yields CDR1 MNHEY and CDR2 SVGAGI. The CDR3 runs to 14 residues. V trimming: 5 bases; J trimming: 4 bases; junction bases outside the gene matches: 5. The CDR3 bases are TGTGCCAGCAGTAGGACAGGGGGAGATTACGAGCAGTACTTC. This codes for CASSRTGGDYEQYF.

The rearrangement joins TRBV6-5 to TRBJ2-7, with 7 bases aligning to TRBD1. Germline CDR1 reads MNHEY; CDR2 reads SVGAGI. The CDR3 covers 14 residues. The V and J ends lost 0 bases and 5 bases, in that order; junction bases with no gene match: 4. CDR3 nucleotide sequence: TGTGCCAGCAGTTACTCGACAGGGTTGAACGAGCAGTACTTC. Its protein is CASSYSTGLNEQYF.

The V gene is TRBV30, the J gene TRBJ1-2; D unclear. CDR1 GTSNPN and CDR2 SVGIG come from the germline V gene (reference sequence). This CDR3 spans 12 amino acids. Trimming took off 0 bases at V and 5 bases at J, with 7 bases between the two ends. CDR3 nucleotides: TGTGCCTGGAGTGTAACGGGATATGGCTACACCTTC. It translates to CAWSVTGYGYTF.

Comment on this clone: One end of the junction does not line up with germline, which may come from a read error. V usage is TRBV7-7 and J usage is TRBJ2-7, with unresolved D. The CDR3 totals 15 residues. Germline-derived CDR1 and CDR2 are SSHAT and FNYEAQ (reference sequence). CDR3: CASSLGPGSSYEQYF. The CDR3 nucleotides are TGTGCTAGCAGCTTAGGTCCAGGAAGCTCCTACGAGCAGTACTTC.

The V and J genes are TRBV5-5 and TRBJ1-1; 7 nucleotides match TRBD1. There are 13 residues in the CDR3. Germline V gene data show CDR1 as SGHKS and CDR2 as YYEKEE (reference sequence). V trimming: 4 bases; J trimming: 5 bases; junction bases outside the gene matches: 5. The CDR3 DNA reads TGTGCCAGCAGCAGACAGGGTGAAACTGAAGCTTTCTTT. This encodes CASSRQGETEAFF. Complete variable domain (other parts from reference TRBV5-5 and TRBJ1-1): DAGVTQSPTHLIKTRGQQVTLRCSPISGHKSVSWYQQVLGQGPQFIFQYYEKEERGRGNFPDRFSARQFPNYSSELNVNALLLGDSALYLCASSRQGETEAFFGQGTRLTVV.

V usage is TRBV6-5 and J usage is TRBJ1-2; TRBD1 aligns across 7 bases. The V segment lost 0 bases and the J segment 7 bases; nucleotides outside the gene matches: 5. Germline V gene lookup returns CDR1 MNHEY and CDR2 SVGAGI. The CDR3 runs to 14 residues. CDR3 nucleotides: TGTGCCAGCAGTTACTCCAGGGGGACTAGTGGCTACACCTTC. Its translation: CASSYSRGTSGYTF.

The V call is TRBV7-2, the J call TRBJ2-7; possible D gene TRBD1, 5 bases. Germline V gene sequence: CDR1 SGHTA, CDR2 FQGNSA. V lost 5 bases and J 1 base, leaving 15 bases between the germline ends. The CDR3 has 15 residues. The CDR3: CASSLRQTLSYEQYF. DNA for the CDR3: TGTGCCAGCAGCCTCCGACAGACCCTTTCCTACGAGCAGTACTTC.

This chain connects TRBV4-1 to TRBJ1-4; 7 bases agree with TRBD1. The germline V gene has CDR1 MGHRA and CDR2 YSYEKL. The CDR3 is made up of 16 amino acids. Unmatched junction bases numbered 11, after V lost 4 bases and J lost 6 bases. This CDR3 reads CASSLVNGRGDEKLFF. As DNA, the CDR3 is TGCGCCAGCAGCCTCGTTAATGGCAGGGGGGATGAAAAACTGTTTTTT.

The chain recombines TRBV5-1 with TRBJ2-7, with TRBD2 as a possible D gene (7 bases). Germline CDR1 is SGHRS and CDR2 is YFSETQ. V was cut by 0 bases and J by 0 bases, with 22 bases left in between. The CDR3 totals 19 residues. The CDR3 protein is CASSLGSRGGLAGSYEQYF. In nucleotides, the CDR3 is TGCGCCAGCAGCTTGGGGTCCAGGGGAGGGTTAGCGGGCTCCTACGAGCAGTACTTC.

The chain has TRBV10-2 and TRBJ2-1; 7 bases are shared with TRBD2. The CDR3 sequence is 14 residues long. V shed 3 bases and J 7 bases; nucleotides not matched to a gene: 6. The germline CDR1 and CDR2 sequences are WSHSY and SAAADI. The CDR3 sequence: CASSDSGERNEQFF. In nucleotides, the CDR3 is TGCGCCAGCAGTGACAGCGGGGAGAGGAATGAGCAGTTCTTC.

The CDR3 sequence is CATSRGLAGVEQFF. The CDR3 bases are TGTGCCACCAGCAGAGGACTAGCTGGAGTTGAGCAGTTCTTC. J is TRBJ2-1 and V is TRBV15, with 7 positions matching TRBD2. After removal of 1 base from V and 9 bases from J, the junction contained 6 bases not matched to a gene. The germline V gene has CDR1 LNHNV and CDR2 YYDKDF (reference sequence). The CDR3 loop spans 14 amino acids. The full variable domain, completed using reference TRBV15 and TRBJ2-1, is DAMVIQNPRYQVTQFGKPVTLSCSQTLNHNVMYWYQQKSSQAPKLLFHYYDKDFNNEADTPDNFQSRRPNTSFCFLDIRSPGLGDTAMYLCATSRGLAGVEQFFGPGTRLTVL.

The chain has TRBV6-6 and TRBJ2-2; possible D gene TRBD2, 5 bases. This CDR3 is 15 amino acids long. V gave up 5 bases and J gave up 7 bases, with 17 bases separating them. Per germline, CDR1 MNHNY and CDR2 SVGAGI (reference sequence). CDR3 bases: TGTGCCAGCAGTGGGAATTTAAACGGGGACGGGGAGCTGTTTTTT. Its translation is CASSGNLNGDGELFF.

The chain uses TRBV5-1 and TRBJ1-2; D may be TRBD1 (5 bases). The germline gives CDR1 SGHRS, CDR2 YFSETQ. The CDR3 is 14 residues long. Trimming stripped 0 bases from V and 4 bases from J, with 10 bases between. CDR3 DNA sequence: TGCGCCAGCAGCTTGGCCGGGGGACTCTATGGCTACACCTTC. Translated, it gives CASSLAGGLYGYTF.

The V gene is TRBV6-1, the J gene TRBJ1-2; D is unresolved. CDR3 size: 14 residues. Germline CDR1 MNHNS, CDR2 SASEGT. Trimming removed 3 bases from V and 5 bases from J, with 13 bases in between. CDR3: CASSDPPGEYGYTF. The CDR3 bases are TGTGCCAGCAGTGACCCACCCGGGGAATATGGCTACACCTTC.

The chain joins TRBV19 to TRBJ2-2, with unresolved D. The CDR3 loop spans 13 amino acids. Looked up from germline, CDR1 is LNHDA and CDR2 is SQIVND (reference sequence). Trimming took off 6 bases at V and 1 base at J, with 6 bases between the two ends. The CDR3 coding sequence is TGTGCCAGTAGGAGCGAGAACACCGGGGAGCTGTTTTTT. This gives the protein CASRSENTGELFF.

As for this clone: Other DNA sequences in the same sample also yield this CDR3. The CDR3 region is CAWSVETGAYEQYF. The CDR3 region has the DNA TGTGCCTGGAGTGTAGAAACGGGAGCCTACGAGCAGTACTTC. This chain links TRBV30 with TRBJ2-7; D perhaps matches TRBD2 (6 bases). Trimming left V 0 bases short and J 2 bases short, with 11 bases between. Germline V gene data show CDR1 as GTSNPN and CDR2 as SVGIG (reference sequence). The CDR3 is made up of 14 amino acids.

The CDR3 DNA sequence: TGTGCTAGTGGTTTGGACCCCGGGACAGGGGGAAACGAGCAGTACTTC. Protein sequence: CASGLDPGTGGNEQYF. This sequence joins TRBV12-5 and TRBJ2-7; 11 nucleotides match TRBD1. After removal of 1 base from V and 5 bases from J, the junction contained 7 bases not matched to a gene. This CDR3 comprises 16 residues. Germline values: CDR1 LGHNT, CDR2 FRNRAP.

In DNA form, the CDR3 reads TGTGCCAGCAGTGGGGGCGGGCTCCAAGAGACCCAGTACTTC. This gives the protein CASSGGGLQETQYF. V usage is TRBV6-5 and J usage is TRBJ2-5; weak D call: TRBD1 (6 bases). CDR1 and CDR2 (germline): MNHEY, SVGAGI. The CDR3 length is 14 residues. Trimming took 5 bases from V and 1 from J, leaving 11 bases between them.

In DNA, the CDR3 is TGTGCCAGCAGCCAGGAGCTAGCGGGGGGTAAGGAGCAGTTCTTC. Translation gives CASSQELAGGKEQFF. The genes are TRBV11-2 and TRBJ2-1, with TRBD2 identical over 11 bases. With 5 bases clipped from V and 10 bases from J, the junction kept 10 bases outside the gene matches. The length of the CDR3 is 15 residues. The V gene's germline CDR1 is SGHAT and CDR2 FQNNGV.

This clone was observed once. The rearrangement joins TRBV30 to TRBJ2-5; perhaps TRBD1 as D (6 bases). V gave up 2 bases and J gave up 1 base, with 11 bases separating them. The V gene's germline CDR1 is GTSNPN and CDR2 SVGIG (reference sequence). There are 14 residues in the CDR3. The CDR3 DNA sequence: TGTGCCTGGAGTCTTGGGGGCAGCCAAGAGACCCAGTACTTC. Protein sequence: CAWSLGGSQETQYF.

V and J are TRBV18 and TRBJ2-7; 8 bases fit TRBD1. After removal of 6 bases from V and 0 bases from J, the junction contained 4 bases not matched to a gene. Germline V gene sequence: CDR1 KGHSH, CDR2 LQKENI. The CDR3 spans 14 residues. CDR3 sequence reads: CASSGQGLSYEQYF. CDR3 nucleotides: TGTGCCAGCTCCGGACAGGGCCTCTCCTACGAGCAGTACTTC.

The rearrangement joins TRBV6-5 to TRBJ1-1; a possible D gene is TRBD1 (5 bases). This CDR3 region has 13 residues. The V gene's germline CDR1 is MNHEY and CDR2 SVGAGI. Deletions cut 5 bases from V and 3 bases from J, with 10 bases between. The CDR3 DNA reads TGTGCCAGCAGTCCTTGGACATACACTGAAGCTTTCTTT. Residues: CASSPWTYTEAFF.

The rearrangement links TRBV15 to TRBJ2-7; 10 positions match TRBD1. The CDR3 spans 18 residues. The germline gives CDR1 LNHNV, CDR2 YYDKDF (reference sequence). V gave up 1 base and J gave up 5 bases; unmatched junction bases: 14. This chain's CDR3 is CATSRVADRGLSPNEQYF. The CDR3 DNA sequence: TGTGCCACCAGCAGAGTTGCTGACAGGGGGCTATCTCCTAACGAGCAGTACTTC.

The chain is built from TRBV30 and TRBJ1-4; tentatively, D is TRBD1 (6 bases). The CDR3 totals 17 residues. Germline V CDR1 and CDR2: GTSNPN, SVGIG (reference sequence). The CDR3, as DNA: TGTGTCTCAAACCGAGCCCGACGGGGGGCGCTCATTGAAAAACTGTTTTTT. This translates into CVSNRARRGALIEKLFF. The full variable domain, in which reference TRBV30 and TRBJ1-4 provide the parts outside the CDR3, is SQTIHQWPATLVQPVGSPLSLECTVEGTSNPNLYWYRQAAGRGLQLLFYSVGIGQISSEVPQNLSASRPQDRQFILSSKKLLLSDSGFYLCVSNRARRGALIEKLFFGSGTQLSVL.

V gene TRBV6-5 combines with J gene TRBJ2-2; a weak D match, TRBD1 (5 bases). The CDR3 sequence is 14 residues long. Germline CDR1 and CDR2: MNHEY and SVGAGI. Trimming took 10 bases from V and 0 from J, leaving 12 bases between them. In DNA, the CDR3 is TGTGCCACCGGACACAAACCGAACACCGGGGAGCTGTTTTTT. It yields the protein CATGHKPNTGELFF.

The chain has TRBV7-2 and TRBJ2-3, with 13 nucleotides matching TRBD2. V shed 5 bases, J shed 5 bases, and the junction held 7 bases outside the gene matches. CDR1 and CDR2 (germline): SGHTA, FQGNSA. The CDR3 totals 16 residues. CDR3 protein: CASSKLAGGIIDTQYF. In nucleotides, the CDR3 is TGTGCCAGCAGCAAACTAGCGGGGGGGATTATAGATACGCAGTATTTT.

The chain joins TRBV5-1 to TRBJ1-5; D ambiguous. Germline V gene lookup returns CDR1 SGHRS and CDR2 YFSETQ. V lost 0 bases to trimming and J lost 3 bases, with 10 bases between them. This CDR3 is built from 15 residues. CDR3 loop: CASSLDGTDNQPQHF. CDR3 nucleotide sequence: TGCGCCAGCAGCTTGGACGGAACAGACAATCAGCCCCAGCATTTT.

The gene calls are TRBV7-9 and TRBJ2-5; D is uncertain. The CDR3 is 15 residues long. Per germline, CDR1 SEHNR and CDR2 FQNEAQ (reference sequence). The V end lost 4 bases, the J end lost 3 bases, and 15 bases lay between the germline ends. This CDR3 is CASSSRANREETQYF. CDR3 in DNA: TGTGCCAGCAGCTCACGAGCCAACAGAGAAGAGACCCAGTACTTC.

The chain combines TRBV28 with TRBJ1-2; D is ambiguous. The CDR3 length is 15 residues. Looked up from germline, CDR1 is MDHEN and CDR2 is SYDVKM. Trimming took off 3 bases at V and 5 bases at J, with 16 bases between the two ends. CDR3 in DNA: TGTGCCAGCAGTTTCTTCGAACGGGGTTTTTATGGCTACACCTTC. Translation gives CASSFFERGFYGYTF.

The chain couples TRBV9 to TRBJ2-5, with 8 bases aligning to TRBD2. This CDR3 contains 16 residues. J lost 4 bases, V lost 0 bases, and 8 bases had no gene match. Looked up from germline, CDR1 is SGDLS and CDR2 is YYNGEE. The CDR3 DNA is TGTGCCAGCAGCGTAGGATCCGGGACTAGTCGAGAGACCCAGTACTTC. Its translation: CASSVGSGTSRETQYF.

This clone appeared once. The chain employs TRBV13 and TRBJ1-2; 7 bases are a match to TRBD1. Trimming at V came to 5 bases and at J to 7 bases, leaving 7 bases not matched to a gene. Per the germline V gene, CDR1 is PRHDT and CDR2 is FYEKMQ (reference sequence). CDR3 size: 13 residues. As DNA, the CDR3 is TGTGCCAGCAGCCGTGACAGGGTTGTTGGCTACACCTTC. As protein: CASSRDRVVGYTF.